This record concerns one T cell receptor (beta chain) sequence. What it binds is not known. V shed 6 bases and J 4 bases; nucleotides not matched to a gene: 5. The CDR3 is 13 residues long. The germline V gene encodes CDR1 MDHEN and CDR2 SYDVKM. Only in-frame clones appear in the TCRdb table, and some are missing; sequencing was by immunoSEQ multiplex PCR. Seen here are more than 95,000 clones, around 94% observed once, and the top ten hold 2.5% to 3%. This entry comes from a study of T cell responses to AZD1222 COVID-19 vaccine. Turning to the study itself: The study pooled second doses at about 4 or about 12 weeks.

Study results and limitations: Spike-specific TCR depth and breadth grew after two AZD1222 doses. The number of AZD1222 recipients seropositive at baseline was only 5 to 7.

Sequenced material: peripheral blood, taken on day 0 of AZD1222 vaccination. This TCR derives from an adult in good health. The chain couples TRBV28 to TRBJ1-2; 7 bases are a match to TRBD1. This chain's CDR3 is CASRTGKIYGYTF. The CDR3 DNA follows: TGTGCCAGCAGGACAGGGAAGATCTATGGCTACACCTTC.